One sample yielded the 16 T cell receptor beta chains listed below, sequenced in a study of shared clonotypes between healthy human individuals. Assay: immunoSEQ multiplex PCR; the TCRdb copy retains only in-frame clones and omits some. Here the sample spans hundreds of thousands of clones, 73% being singletons. Input material: memory CD4+ T cells sorted from blood. Subset in this sample: CD45RA-negative fraction. The receptor set was obtained from a woman aged 25 to 39 in good health.

The V gene is TRBV28, the J gene TRBJ1-5, with D unresolved. Germline V gene data show CDR1 as MDHEN and CDR2 as SYDVKM. V lost 8 bases and J lost 7, with 18 bases in between. The CDR3 spans 14 residues. This CDR3 reads CASSRTVGEQPQHF. CDR3 bases: TGTGCCAGCTCCCGAACGGTGGGAGAACAGCCCCAGCATTTT. The full variable domain, with the rest looked up from reference TRBV28 and TRBJ1-5, is DVKVTQSSRYLVKRTGEKVFLECVQDMDHENMFWYRQDPGLGLRLIYFSYDVKMKEKGDIPEGYSVSREKKERFSLILESASTNQTSMYLCASSRTVGEQPQHFGDGTRLSIL.

The chain links TRBV11-3 to TRBJ2-3; the match to TRBD1 covers 9 bases. CDR1 SGHNT and CDR2 YENEEA come from the germline V gene. Trimming removed 5 bases from V and 4 bases from J; junction bases left unmatched: 7. The CDR3 has 15 residues. Written as DNA, the CDR3 is TGTGCCAGCAGCCCACAGGGGGCGTCGGCAGATACGCAGTATTTT. Protein product: CASSPQGASADTQYF.

Note on this clone: Other DNA sequences in this sample translate to the same CDR3. The chain is built from TRBV11-2 and TRBJ1-2, with 8 bases aligning to TRBD1. Germline-derived CDR1 and CDR2 are SGHAT and FQNNGV. CDR3 size: 14 residues. V lost 3 bases, J lost 4 bases, and 4 bases stayed unmatched. Here the CDR3 DNA reads TGTGCCAGCAGCTTGCTGGACAGGGCCTATGGCTACACCTTC. It encodes CASSLLDRAYGYTF.

This clone was seen ten or more times. The V call is TRBV6-5, the J call TRBJ1-2; possible D gene TRBD1, 5 bases. Germline V gene data show CDR1 as MNHEY and CDR2 as SVGAGI. The germline V and J ends were trimmed by 3 bases and 6 bases, with 14 bases remaining between them. The CDR3 is 14 residues long. The CDR3 sequence: CASSYQGGSDGYTF. The DNA of the CDR3 is TGTGCCAGCAGTTATCAGGGCGGGTCTGATGGCTACACCTTC.

The chain uses TRBV30 and TRBJ1-1; D is perhaps TRBD1 (6 bases). Germline V gives CDR1 GTSNPN, CDR2 SVGIG (reference sequence). The CDR3 totals 12 residues. The V and J ends lost 4 bases and 7 bases respectively, with 13 bases between them. This chain's CDR3 is CAWTKQGIEAFF. In DNA form, the CDR3 reads TGTGCCTGGACCAAACAGGGAATTGAAGCTTTCTTT.

This chain joins TRBV11-2 and TRBJ2-7, with D tentatively TRBD1 (7 bases). V shed 3 bases and J shed 2 bases, with 14 bases lying between them. The V gene's germline CDR1 is SGHAT and CDR2 FQNNGV. The CDR3 is 15 amino acids. The CDR3, as DNA: TGTGCCAGCAGCTTGGAGGGGGCTTTGACCTACGAGCAGTACTTC. Protein: CASSLEGALTYEQYF. The variable domain in full, completed from reference TRBV11-2 and TRBJ2-7, reads EAGVAQSPRYKIIEKRQSVAFWCNPISGHATLYWYQQILGQGPKLLIQFQNNGVVDDSQLPKDRFSAERLKGVDSTLKIQPAKLEDSAVYLCASSLEGALTYEQYFGPGTRLTVT.

The chain combines TRBV11-3 with TRBJ2-7; D possibly corresponds to TRBD2 (5 bases). V lost 3 bases and J 4 bases, leaving 7 bases between the germline ends. From germline, CDR1 is SGHNT and CDR2 YENEEA. The CDR3 loop spans 12 amino acids. In nucleotides, the CDR3 is TGTGCCAGCAGCTTGCCGGGATACGAGCAGTACTTC. This encodes CASSLPGYEQYF. Variable domain in full (rest from reference TRBV11-3 and TRBJ2-7): EAGVVQSPRYKIIEKKQPVAFWCNPISGHNTLYWYLQNLGQGPELLIRYENEEAVDDSQLPKDRFSAERLKGVDSTLKIQPAELGDSAVYLCASSLPGYEQYFGPGTRLTVT.

This clone was detected only once. The chain has TRBV11-3 and TRBJ2-1; D is undetermined. CDR3 length equals 15 residues. Per the germline V gene, CDR1 is SGHNT and CDR2 is YENEEA. Trimming removed 0 bases at V and 3 bases at J, with 9 bases between. The CDR3 reads CASSLDESVYNEQFF. DNA of the CDR3: TGTGCCAGCAGCTTAGACGAGTCCGTCTACAATGAGCAGTTCTTC. The entire variable domain, with the rest obtained from reference TRBV11-3 and TRBJ2-1, is as follows: EAGVVQSPRYKIIEKKQPVAFWCNPISGHNTLYWYLQNLGQGPELLIRYENEEAVDDSQLPKDRFSAERLKGVDSTLKIQPAELGDSAVYLCASSLDESVYNEQFFGPGTRLTVL.

The rearrangement links TRBV7-2 to TRBJ2-5; TRBD2 matches at 14 bases. The CDR3 covers 16 residues. With 5 bases clipped from V and 5 bases from J, the junction kept 7 bases outside the gene matches. The V gene's germline CDR1 is SGHTA and CDR2 FQGNSA. CDR3 in amino acids: CASSQGLAGAKETQYF. In DNA form, the CDR3 reads TGTGCCAGCAGCCAGGGACTAGCGGGAGCTAAGGAGACCCAGTACTTC.

The chain uses TRBV25-1 and TRBJ2-1; TRBD2 is a possible D gene (5 bases). Trimming took off 2 bases at V and 6 bases at J, with 17 bases between the two ends. CDR3 length equals 16 residues. From germline, CDR1 is MGHDK and CDR2 SYGVNS. The CDR3 region is CASSESFLEVRNEQFF. The CDR3 bases are TGTGCCAGCAGTGAAAGTTTCTTGGAGGTACGCAATGAGCAGTTCTTC.

The CDR3 loop reads CASSFGRGRGEKLFF. CDR3 sequence (DNA): TGTGCCAGCAGTTTTGGGAGAGGGCGAGGAGAAAAACTGTTTTTT. V and J are TRBV28 and TRBJ1-4, with D unresolved. This CDR3 contains 15 residues. The V and J ends lost 3 bases and 8 bases respectively, with 16 bases between them. Germline V gene lookup returns CDR1 MDHEN and CDR2 SYDVKM.

The chain couples TRBV27 to TRBJ2-7; 9 bases fit TRBD2. The germline CDR1 and CDR2 sequences are MNHEY and SMNVEV (reference sequence). V shed 6 bases, J shed 4 bases, and the junction held 1 base outside the gene matches. This CDR3 is built from 12 residues. The CDR3 loop reads CASRTSGYEQYF. In nucleotides, the CDR3 is TGTGCCAGCAGGACTAGCGGTTACGAGCAGTACTTC.

Of note for this clone: Other DNA sequences in this sample translate to the same CDR3. This chain links TRBV5-1 with TRBJ2-3; 8 nucleotides line up with TRBD1. This CDR3 spans 15 amino acids. The V gene's germline CDR1 is SGHRS and CDR2 YFSETQ. Losses at the gene ends were 4 bases for V and 6 bases for J; bases not matched to a gene: 10. The DNA of the CDR3 is TGCGCCAGCAGCCTGGAGGACAGGGAGGCGGATACGCAGTATTTT. This codes for CASSLEDREADTQYF.

The chain carries TRBV29-1 and TRBJ2-7, with 8 nucleotides matching TRBD2. CDR3 size: 13 residues. Trimming cost V 7 bases and J 7 bases; bases outside gene matches: 12. CDR1 and CDR2 (germline): SQVTM, ANQGSEA. CDR3 nucleotides: TGCAGCGCCGGACTAGCTCCTTCTCGGGAGCAGTACTTC. Translation: CSAGLAPSREQYF.

A single count supports this clone. The chain carries TRBV29-1 and TRBJ1-1, with TRBD1 identical over 8 bases. V shed 5 bases, J shed 1 base, and the junction held 6 bases outside the gene matches. This CDR3 has 14 amino acids. The germline V gene has CDR1 SQVTM and CDR2 ANQGSEA. CDR3 nucleotides: TGCAGCGTTTCGACAGGGGTATCGAACACTGAAGCTTTCTTT. It is translated as CSVSTGVSNTEAFF.

This chain joins TRBV7-2 and TRBJ1-2; 11 nucleotides align to TRBD1. The CDR3 contains 14 residues. Germline CDR1 reads SGHTA; CDR2 reads FQGNSA. J gave up 8 bases and V 5 bases, and 7 bases lay outside the gene matches. The chain's CDR3 is CASSIGQGAVGYTF. The CDR3 DNA is TGTGCCAGCAGCATCGGACAGGGGGCGGTCGGCTACACCTTC.